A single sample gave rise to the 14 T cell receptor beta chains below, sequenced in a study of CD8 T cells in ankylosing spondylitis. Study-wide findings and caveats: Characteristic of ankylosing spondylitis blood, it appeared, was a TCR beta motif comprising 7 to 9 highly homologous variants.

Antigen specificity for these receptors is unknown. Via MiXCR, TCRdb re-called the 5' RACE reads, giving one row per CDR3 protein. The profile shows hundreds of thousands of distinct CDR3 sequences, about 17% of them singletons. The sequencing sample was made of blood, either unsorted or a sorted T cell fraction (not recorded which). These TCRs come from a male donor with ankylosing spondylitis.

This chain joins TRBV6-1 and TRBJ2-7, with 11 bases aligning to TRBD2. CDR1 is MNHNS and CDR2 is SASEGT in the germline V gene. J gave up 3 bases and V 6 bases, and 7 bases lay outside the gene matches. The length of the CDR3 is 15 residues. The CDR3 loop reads CASRSRTSGHYEQYF. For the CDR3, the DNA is TGTGCCAGCAGATCTAGGACTAGCGGGCACTACGAGCAGTACTTC.

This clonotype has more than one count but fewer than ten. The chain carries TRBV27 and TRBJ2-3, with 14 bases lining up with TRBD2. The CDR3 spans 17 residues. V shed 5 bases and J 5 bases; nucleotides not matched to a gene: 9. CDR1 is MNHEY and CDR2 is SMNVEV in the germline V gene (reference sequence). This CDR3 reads CASSTTSGGAYQDTQYF. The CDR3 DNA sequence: TGTGCCAGCAGTACGACTAGCGGGGGGGCCTATCAAGATACGCAGTATTTT.

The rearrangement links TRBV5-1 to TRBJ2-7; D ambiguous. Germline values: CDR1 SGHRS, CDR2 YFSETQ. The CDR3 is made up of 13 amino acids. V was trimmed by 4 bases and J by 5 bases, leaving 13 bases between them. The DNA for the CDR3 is TGCGCCAGCAGCGGGGTCCCCGAGGACGAGCAGTACTTC. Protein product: CASSGVPEDEQYF.

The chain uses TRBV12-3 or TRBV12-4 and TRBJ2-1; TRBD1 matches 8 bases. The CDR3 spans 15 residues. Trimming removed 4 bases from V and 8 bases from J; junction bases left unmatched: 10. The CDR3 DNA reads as TGTGCCAGCAGTTCCGGGACAGGTGGACAATATGAGCAGTTCTTC. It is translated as CASSSGTGGQYEQFF.

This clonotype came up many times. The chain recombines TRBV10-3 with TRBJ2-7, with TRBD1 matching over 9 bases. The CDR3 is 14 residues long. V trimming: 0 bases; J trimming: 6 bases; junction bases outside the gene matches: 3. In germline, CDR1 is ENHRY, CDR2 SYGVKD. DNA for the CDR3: TGTGCCATCAGTGAGTCGGGACAGGGTGTCGAGCAGTACTTC. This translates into CAISESGQGVEQYF.

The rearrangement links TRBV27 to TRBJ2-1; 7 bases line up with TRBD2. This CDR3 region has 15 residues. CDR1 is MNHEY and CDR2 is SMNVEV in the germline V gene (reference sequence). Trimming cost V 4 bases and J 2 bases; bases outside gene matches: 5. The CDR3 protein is CASSSAGPTYNEQFF. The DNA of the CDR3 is TGTGCCAGCAGTTCAGCGGGACCTACCTACAATGAGCAGTTCTTC.

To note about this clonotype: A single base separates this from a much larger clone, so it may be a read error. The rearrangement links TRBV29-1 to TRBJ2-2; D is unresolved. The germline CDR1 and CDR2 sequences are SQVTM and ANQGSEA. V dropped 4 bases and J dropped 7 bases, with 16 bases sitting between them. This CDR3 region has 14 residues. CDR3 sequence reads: CSVVESRHGGELFF. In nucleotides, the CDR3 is TGCAGCGTTGTAGAAAGCAGACACGGCGGGGAGCTGTTTTTT.

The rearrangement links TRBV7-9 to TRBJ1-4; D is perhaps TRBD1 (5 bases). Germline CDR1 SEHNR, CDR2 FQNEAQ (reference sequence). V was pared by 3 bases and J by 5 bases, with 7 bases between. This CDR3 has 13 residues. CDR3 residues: CASSFSGNEKLFF. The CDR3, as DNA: TGTGCCAGCAGCTTTTCAGGGAATGAAAAACTGTTTTTT.

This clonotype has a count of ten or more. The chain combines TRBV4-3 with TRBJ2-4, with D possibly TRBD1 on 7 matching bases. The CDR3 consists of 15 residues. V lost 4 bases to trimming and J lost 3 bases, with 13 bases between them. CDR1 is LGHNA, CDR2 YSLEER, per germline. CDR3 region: CASSPTGDSKNIQYF. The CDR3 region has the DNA TGCGCCAGCAGCCCAACGGGGGACAGCAAAAACATTCAGTACTTC.

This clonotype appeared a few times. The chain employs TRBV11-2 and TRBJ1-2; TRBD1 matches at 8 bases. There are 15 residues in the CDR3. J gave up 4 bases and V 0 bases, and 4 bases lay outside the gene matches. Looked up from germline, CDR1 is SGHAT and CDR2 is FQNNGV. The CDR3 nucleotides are TGTGCCAGCAGCTTAGATGGGGGACAGGTCTATGGCTACACCTTC. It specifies CASSLDGGQVYGYTF.

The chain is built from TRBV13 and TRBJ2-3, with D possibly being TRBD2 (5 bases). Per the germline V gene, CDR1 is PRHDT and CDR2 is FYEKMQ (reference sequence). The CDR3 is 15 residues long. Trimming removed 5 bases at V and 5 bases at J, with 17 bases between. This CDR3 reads CASSPRDLKLDTQYF. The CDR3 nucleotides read TGTGCCAGCAGCCCACGGGATCTAAAATTAGATACGCAGTATTTT.

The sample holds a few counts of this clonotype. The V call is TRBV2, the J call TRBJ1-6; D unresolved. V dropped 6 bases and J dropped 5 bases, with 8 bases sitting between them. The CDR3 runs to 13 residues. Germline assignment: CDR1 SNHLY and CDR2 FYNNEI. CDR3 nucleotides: TGTGCCAGCAGCCCCATCGATAATTCACCCCTCCACTTT. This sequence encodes CASSPIDNSPLHF.

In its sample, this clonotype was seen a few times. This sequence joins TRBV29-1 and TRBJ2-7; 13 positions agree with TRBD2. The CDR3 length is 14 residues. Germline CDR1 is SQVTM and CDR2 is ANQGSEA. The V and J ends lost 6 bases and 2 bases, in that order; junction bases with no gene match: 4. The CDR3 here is CSVGTSGNPYEQYF. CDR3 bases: TGCAGCGTGGGGACTAGCGGGAACCCCTACGAGCAGTACTTC.

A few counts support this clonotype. The CDR3 here is CAWILTDGSYGYTF. The CDR3 nucleotides are TGTGCCTGGATTCTGACAGACGGATCGTATGGCTACACCTTC. The chain joins TRBV30 to TRBJ1-2; possibly TRBD1 for D (5 bases). CDR3 size: 14 residues. From germline, CDR1 is GTSNPN and CDR2 SVGIG (reference sequence). Trimming took 4 bases from V and 5 from J, leaving 17 bases between them. The full variable domain, in which reference TRBV30 and TRBJ1-2 provide the parts outside the CDR3, is SQTIHQWPATLVQPVGSPLSLECTVEGTSNPNLYWYRQAAGRGLQLLFYSVGIGQISSEVPQNLSASRPQDRQFILSSKKLLLSDSGFYLCAWILTDGSYGYTFGSGTRLTVV.